These 11 T cell receptor beta chains share one sample of origin, sequenced in a study of T-cell memory formation after mild COVID-19. Each CDR3 protein is one row after TCRdb ran MiXCR on the 5' RACE reads. Among about 260,000 distinct CDR3 sequences listed, over 15% were seen once. Sequenced sample: PBMCs or a T cell subset sorted from them (not recorded which). The receptors were gathered from a man aged 18-30 years who had mild COVID-19 (a few samples of this study predate the infection). Cell type and time point are not known.

Regarding this clonotype: A read error is likely, as this CDR3 ends without the conserved phenylalanine or tryptophan. The chain carries TRBV7-2 and TRBJ2-3; D is uncertain. This CDR3 has 12 amino acids. Germline V gives CDR1 SGHTA, CDR2 FQGNSA. The V end was cut by 3 bases, the J end by 2 bases, with 3 bases between. CDR3 bases: TGTGCCAGCAGCTTGTTCACAGATACGCAGTATTTG. This gives the protein CASSLFTDTQYL.

This clonotype was counted a single time. The chain combines TRBV27 with TRBJ1-1; 10 positions match TRBD1. Germline V CDR1 and CDR2: MNHEY, SMNVEV (reference sequence). J was trimmed by 4 bases and V by 2 bases; bases with no gene match: 4. The CDR3 extends over 15 amino acids. Here the CDR3 DNA reads TGTGCCAGCAGTTTAATTGGGACAGGGGCCACTGAAGCTTTCTTT. Protein product: CASSLIGTGATEAFF.

The chain employs TRBV9 and TRBJ2-1; 8 nucleotides match TRBD2. The germline gives CDR1 SGDLS, CDR2 YYNGEE. Unmatched junction bases numbered 6, after V lost 0 bases and J lost 7 bases. This CDR3 region has 15 residues. In DNA, the CDR3 is TGTGCCAGCAGCGTAGAAGGCGGGGGGACTAATGAGCAGTTCTTC. It translates to CASSVEGGGTNEQFF.

This chain links TRBV24-1 with TRBJ2-5; no clear D gene. Looked up from germline, CDR1 is KGHDR and CDR2 is SFDVKD. This CDR3 contains 14 residues. The V end lost 3 bases, the J end lost 1 base, and 8 bases lay between the germline ends. CDR3: CATSDVASQETQYF. In DNA, the CDR3 is TGTGCCACCAGTGATGTGGCTAGCCAAGAGACCCAGTACTTC.

This sequence joins TRBV6-5 and TRBJ2-7; TRBD1 matches 8 bases. V shed 10 bases and J 2 bases; nucleotides not matched to a gene: 13. Germline V gives CDR1 MNHEY, CDR2 SVGAGI. The CDR3 contains 15 residues. In DNA, the CDR3 is TGTGCCACAAAGGAAAGAACAGGGGGACCCTACGAGCAGTACTTC. The encoded protein is CATKERTGGPYEQYF.

This clonotype was counted only a few times. The CDR3 nucleotides read TGTGCCAGCAGGAAGACTCTAGGCTCTGAAGCTTTCTTT. This codes for CASRKTLGSEAFF. This chain uses TRBV6-2 or TRBV6-3 with TRBJ1-1; D not resolved. Germline V CDR1 and CDR2: MNHEY, SVGEGT. Deletions cut 6 bases from V and 6 bases from J, with 14 bases between. This CDR3 comprises 13 residues.

CDR3: CSVIVRGVPDTQYF. The CDR3 DNA sequence: TGCAGCGTTATTGTCCGGGGGGTCCCAGATACGCAGTATTTT. The chain uses TRBV29-1 and TRBJ2-3, with 7 bases aligning to TRBD2. CDR1 is SQVTM, CDR2 ANQGSEA, per germline. The CDR3 is 14 amino acids. The V and J ends lost 5 bases and 4 bases, in that order; junction bases with no gene match: 9.

The chain joins TRBV7-2 to TRBJ1-2, with a weak D call TRBD1 (5 bases). Trimming removed 0 bases at V and 2 bases at J, with 10 bases between. This CDR3 region has 15 residues. Germline assignment: CDR1 SGHTA and CDR2 FQGNSA. CDR3 sequence: CASSLASGSNYGYTF. The CDR3 region has the DNA TGTGCCAGCAGCTTAGCCTCAGGGAGCAACTATGGCTACACCTTC.

This chain joins TRBV20-1 and TRBJ1-2, with D unclear. Germline V gene data show CDR1 as DFQATT and CDR2 as SNEGSKA (reference sequence). The V end was cut by 3 bases, the J end by 6 bases, with 14 bases between. The CDR3 length is 13 residues. CDR3 in amino acids: CSARVLGKDGYTF. DNA for the CDR3: TGCAGTGCTAGGGTTTTAGGGAAGGATGGCTACACCTTC.

This chain links TRBV6-6 with TRBJ1-3; D not certain. With 8 bases removed from V and 8 bases from J, the gap between germline ends came to 13 bases. Germline-derived CDR1 and CDR2 are MNHNY and SVGAGI (reference sequence). CDR3 length equals 12 residues. CDR3 amino acids: CASVAVSDTIYF. In DNA, the CDR3 is TGTGCCAGCGTCGCGGTTTCCGACACCATATATTTT.

J is TRBJ2-7 and V is TRBV20-1; the D gene is possibly TRBD2 (5 bases). Per germline, CDR1 DFQATT and CDR2 SNEGSKA (reference sequence). This CDR3 spans 15 amino acids. V was pared by 0 bases and J by 7 bases, with 19 bases between. The CDR3, as DNA: TGCAGTGCTAGAGACCCCCGCGGGCCCCAAAGGGAGCAGTACTTC. It is translated as CSARDPRGPQREQYF.